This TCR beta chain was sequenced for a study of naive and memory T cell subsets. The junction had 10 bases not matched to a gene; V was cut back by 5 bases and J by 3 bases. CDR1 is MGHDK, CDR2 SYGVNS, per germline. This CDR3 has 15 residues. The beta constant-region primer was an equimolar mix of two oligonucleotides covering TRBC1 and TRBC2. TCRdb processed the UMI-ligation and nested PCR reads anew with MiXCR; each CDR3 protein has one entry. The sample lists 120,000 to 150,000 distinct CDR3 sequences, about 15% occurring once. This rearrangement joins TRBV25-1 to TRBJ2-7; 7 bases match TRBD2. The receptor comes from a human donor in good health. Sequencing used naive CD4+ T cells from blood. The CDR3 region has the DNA TGTGCCAGCAGTCCACTTTGGGGGACTAACTACGAGCAGTACTTC. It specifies CASSPLWGTNYEQYF.